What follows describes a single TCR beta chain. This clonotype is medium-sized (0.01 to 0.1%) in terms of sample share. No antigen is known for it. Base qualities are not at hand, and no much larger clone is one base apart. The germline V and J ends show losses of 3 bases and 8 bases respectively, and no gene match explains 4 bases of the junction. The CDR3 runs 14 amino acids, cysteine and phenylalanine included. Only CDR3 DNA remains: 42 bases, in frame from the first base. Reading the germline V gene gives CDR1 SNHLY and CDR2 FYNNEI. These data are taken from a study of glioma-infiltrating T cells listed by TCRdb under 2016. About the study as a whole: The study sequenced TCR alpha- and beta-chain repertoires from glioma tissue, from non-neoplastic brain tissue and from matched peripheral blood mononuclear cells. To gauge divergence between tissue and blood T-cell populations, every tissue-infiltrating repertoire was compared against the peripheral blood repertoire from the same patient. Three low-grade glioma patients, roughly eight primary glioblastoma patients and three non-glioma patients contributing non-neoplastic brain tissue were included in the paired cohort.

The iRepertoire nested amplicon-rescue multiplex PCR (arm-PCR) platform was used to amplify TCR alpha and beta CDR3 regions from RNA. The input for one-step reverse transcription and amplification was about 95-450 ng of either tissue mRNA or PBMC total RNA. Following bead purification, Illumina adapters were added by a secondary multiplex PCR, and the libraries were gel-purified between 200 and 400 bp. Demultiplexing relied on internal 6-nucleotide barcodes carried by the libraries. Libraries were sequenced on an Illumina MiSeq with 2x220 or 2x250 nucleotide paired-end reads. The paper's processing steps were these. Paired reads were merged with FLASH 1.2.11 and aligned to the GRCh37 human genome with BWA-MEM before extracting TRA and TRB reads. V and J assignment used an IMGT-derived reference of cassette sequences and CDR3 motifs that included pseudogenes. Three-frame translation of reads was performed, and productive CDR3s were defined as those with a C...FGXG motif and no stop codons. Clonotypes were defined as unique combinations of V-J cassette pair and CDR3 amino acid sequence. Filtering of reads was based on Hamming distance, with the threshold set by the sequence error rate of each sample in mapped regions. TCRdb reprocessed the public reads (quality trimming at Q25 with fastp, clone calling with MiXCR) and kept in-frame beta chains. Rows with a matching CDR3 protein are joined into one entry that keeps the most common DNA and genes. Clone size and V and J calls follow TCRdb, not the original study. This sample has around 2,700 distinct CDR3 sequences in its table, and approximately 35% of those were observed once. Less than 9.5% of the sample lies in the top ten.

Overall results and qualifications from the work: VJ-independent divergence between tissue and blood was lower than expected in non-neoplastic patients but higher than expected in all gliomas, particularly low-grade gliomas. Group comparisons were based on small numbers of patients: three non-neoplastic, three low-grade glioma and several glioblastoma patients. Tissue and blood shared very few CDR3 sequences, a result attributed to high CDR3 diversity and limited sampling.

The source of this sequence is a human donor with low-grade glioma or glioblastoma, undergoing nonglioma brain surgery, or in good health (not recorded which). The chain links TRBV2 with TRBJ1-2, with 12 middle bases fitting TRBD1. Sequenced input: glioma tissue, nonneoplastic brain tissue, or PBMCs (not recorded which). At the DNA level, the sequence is TGTGCCAGCAGTGAGGCCGGGACAGGGGGCGGCTACACCTTC. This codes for CASSEAGTGGGYTF.